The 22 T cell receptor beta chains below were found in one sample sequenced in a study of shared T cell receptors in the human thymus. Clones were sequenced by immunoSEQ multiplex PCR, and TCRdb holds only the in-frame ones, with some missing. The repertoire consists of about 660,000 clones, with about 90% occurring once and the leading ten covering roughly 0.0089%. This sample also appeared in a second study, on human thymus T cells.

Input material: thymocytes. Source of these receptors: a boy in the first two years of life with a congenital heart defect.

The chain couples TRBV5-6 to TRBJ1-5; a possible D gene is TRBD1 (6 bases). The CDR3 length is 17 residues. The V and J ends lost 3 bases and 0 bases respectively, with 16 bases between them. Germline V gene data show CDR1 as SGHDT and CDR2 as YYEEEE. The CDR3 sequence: CASSCRTDDNSNQPQHF. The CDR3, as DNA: TGTGCCAGCAGCTGTCGGACAGACGATAATAGCAATCAGCCCCAGCATTTT.

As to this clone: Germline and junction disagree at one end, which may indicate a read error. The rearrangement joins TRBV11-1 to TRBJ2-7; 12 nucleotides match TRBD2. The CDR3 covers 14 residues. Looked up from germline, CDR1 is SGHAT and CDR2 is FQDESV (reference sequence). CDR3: CASSLAGGPHEQYF. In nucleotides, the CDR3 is TGTGCCAGCAGCCTAGCGGGGGGGCCCCACGAGCAGTACTTC.

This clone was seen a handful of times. The CDR3 protein is CASSPTGAPNYGYTF. The DNA of the CDR3 is TGTGCCAGCAGTCCCACAGGGGCCCCTAACTATGGCTACACCTTC. This rearrangement joins TRBV2 to TRBJ1-2; 7 bases fit TRBD1. CDR1 and CDR2 (germline): SNHLY, FYNNEI. The CDR3 has 15 residues. V was pared by 5 bases and J by 0 bases, with 6 bases of the junction left unmatched.

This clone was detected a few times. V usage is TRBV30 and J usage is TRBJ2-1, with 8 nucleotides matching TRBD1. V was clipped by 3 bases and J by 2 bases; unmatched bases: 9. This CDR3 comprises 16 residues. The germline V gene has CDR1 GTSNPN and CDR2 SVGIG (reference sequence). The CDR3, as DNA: TGTGCCTGGAGAGCCCTACAGGGGGAACCCTACAATGAGCAGTTCTTC. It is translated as CAWRALQGEPYNEQFF.

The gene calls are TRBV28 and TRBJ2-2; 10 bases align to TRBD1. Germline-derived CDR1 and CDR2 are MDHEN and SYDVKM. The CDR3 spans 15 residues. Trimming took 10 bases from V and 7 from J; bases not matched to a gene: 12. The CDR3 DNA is TGTGCCACGACGAGACAGGGGGCGCTGAGCGGGGAGCTGTTTTTT. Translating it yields CATTRQGALSGELFF.

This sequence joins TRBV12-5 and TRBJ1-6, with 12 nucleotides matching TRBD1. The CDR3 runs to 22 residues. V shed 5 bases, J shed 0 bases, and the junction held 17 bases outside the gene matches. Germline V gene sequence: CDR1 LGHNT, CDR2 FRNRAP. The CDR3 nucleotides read TGTGCTAGTGGTGGGGGGGACAGGGGGCTTCCCGGAATTAGCTCCTATAATTCACCCCTCCACTTT. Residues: CASGGGDRGLPGISSYNSPLHF.

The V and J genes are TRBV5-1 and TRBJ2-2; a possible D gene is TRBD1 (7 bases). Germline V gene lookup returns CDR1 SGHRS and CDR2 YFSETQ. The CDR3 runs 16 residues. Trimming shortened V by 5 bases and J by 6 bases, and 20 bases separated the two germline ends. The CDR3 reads CASRDDREVFAGELFF. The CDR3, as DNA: TGCGCCAGCAGGGACGACAGGGAGGTTTTTGCCGGGGAGCTGTTTTTT.

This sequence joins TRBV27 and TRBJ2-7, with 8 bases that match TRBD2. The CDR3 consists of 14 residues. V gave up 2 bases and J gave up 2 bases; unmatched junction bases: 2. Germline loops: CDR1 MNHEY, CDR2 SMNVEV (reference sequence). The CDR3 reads CASSLAGGTYEQYF. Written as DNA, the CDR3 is TGTGCCAGCAGTTTAGCGGGAGGAACCTACGAGCAGTACTTC.

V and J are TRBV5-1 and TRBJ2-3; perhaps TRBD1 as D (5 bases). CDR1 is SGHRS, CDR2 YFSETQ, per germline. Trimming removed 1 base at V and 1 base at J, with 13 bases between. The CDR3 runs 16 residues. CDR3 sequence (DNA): TGCGCCAGCAGCTTGACAGGCCCCCTTCGCACAGATACGCAGTATTTT. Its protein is CASSLTGPLRTDTQYF. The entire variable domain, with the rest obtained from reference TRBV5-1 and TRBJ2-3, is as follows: KAGVTQTPRYLIKTRGQQVTLSCSPISGHRSVSWYQQTPGQGLQFLFEYFSETQRNKGNFPGRFSGRQFSNSRSEMNVSTLELGDSALYLCASSLTGPLRTDTQYFGPGTRLTVL.

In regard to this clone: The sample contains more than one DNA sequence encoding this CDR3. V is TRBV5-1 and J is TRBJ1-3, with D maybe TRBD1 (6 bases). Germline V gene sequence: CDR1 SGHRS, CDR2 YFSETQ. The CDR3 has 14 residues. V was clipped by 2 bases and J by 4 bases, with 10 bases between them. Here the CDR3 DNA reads TGCGCCAGCAGCTTCGGGGGGCTCGGAAACACCATATATTTT. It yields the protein CASSFGGLGNTIYF.

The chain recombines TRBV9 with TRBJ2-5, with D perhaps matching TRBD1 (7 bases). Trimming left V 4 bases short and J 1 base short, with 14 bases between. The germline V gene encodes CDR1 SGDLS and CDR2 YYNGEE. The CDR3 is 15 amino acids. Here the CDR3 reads CASSPRGQIQETQYF. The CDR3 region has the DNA TGTGCCAGCAGCCCGCGGGGACAGATCCAAGAGACCCAGTACTTC.

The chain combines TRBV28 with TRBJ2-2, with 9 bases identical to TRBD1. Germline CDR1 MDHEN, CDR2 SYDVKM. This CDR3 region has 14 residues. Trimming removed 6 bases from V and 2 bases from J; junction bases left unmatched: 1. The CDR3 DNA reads TGTGCCAGCAGGGACAGGGGAAACACCGGGGAGCTGTTTTTT. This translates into CASRDRGNTGELFF.

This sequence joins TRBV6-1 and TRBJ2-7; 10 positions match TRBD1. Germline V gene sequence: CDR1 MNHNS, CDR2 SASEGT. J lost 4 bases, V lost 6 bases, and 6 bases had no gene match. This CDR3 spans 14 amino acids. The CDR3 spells CASRPTGGRYEQYF. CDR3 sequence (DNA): TGTGCCAGCAGACCGACAGGGGGCAGGTACGAGCAGTACTTC.

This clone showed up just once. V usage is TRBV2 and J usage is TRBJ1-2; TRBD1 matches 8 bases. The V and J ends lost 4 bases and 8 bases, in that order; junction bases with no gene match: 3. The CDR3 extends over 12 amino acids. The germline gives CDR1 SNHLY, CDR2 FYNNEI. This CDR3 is CASSGTGLGYTF. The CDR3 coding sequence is TGTGCCAGCAGTGGGACAGGGCTCGGCTACACCTTC.

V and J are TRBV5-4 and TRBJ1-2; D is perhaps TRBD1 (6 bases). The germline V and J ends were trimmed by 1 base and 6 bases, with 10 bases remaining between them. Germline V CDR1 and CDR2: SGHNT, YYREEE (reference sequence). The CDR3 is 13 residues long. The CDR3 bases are TGTGCCAGCAGCTTGATCCCAGGGGATGGCTACACCTTC. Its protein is CASSLIPGDGYTF.

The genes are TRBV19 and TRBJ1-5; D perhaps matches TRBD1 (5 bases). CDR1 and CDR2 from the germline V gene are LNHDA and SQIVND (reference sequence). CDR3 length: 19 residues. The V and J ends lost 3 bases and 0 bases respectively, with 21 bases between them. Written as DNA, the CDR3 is TGTGCCAGTAGTATCCCCGGGACTGACATTCCCGTTAGCAATCAGCCCCAGCATTTT. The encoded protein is CASSIPGTDIPVSNQPQHF.

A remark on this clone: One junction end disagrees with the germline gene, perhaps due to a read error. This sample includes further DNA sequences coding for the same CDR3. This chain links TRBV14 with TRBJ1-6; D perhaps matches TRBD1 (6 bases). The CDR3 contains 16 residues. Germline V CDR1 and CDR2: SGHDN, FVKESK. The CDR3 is CASSSHRTANNSPLHF. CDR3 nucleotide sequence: TGTGCCAGCAGCTCCCATCGGACAGCTAATAATTCCCCCCTCCACTTT.

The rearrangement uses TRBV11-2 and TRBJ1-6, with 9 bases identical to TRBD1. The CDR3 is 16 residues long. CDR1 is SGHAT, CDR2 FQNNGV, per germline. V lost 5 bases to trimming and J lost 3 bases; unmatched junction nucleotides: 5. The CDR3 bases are TGTGCCAGCAGCGGGGGACAGGGAGGCTATAATTCACCCCTCCACTTT. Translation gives CASSGGQGGYNSPLHF.

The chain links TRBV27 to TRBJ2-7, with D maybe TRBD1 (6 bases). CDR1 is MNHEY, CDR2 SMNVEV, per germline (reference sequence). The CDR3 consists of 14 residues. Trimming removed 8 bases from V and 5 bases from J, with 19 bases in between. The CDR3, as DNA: TGTGCCAGCGCTAGGTACAGGGCTAGGGACGAGCAGTACTTC. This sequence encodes CASARYRARDEQYF.

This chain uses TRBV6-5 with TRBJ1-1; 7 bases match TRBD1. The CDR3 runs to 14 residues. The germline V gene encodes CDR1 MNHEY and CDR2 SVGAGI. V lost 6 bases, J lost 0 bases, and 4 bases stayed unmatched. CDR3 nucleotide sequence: TGTGCCAGCAGACGGGACAGCTTGAACACTGAAGCTTTCTTT. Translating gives CASRRDSLNTEAFF.

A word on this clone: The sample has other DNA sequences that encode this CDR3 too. The CDR3 bases are TGTGCCAGCAGCCTTGGACAGGCCTATAATTCACCCCTCCACTTT. Protein: CASSLGQAYNSPLHF. This chain connects TRBV7-6 to TRBJ1-6; 7 bases map to TRBD1. Trimming at V came to 5 bases and at J to 2 bases, leaving 3 bases not matched to a gene. The length of the CDR3 is 15 residues. The germline V gene has CDR1 SGHVS and CDR2 FNYEAQ.

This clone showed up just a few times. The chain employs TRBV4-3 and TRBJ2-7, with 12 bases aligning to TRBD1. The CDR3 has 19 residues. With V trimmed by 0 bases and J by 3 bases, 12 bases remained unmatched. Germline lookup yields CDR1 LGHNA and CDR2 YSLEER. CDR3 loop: CASSQDRGQGATGYYEQYF. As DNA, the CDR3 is TGCGCCAGCAGCCAAGATCGGGGACAGGGGGCCACAGGGTACTACGAGCAGTACTTC.